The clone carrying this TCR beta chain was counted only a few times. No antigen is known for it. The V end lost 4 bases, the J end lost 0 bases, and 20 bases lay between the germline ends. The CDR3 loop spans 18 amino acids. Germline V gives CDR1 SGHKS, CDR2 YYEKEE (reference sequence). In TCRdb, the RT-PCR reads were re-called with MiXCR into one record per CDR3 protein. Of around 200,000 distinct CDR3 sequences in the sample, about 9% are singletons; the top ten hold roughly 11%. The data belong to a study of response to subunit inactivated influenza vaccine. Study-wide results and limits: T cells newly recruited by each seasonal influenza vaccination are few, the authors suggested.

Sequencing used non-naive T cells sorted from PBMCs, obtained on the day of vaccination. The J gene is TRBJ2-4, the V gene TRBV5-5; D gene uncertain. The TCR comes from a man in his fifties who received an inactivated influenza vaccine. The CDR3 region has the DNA TGTGCCAGCAGCAAATTCTTTTTGGACGCCGCAGCCAAAAACATTCAGTACTTC. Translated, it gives CASSKFFLDAAAKNIQYF.